What follows are 15 T cell receptor beta chains derived from one specimen sequenced in a study of T cells in Graves' hyperthyroidism and ophthalmopathy. Amplified TCR beta CDR3 regions came from RNA transcripts. During a first-round RT-PCR of the TCR CDR3, the HTBI primer set was used. TCRdb reprocessed the multiplex PCR reads via MiXCR and lists one record per CDR3 protein. The table has under 750,000 distinct CDR3 sequences, 18% seen once. Sequencing was carried out using blood. The receptors stem from a woman aged 50 to 60 with Graves' hyperthyroidism that later progressed to Graves' ophthalmopathy.

The V gene is TRBV3-1, the J gene TRBJ2-3; the D is unclear. Germline assignment: CDR1 LGHDT and CDR2 YNNKEL (reference sequence). Trimming took off 1 base at V and 3 bases at J, with 11 bases between the two ends. The CDR3 sequence is 15 residues long. The DNA of the CDR3 is TGTGCCAGCAGCCAAGTTGACCAGTTGACAGATACGCAGTATTTT. It translates to CASSQVDQLTDTQYF.

Details on this clonotype: Since a much larger clone is just one base distant, this may be a read error. This chain links TRBV2 with TRBJ2-7; D is unclear. Germline CDR1 SNHLY, CDR2 FYNNEI. V gave up 8 bases and J gave up 2 bases, with 13 bases separating them. This CDR3 is 13 amino acids long. The CDR3 protein is CASLGRAAYEQYF. CDR3 bases: TGTGCCAGCCTGGGAAGGGCCGCCTACGAGCAGTACTTC.

This clonotype was detected ten times or more. This chain uses TRBV10-3 with TRBJ1-1, with a tentative D call TRBD1 (6 bases). Germline V lookup: CDR1 ENHRY, CDR2 SYGVKD. V was trimmed by 6 bases and J by 2 bases, leaving 16 bases between them. CDR3 size: 15 residues. The CDR3 coding sequence is TGTGCCATCAGGAGCCCGGGGGGCGGTAACACTGAAGCTTTCTTT. Its translation: CAIRSPGGGNTEAFF.

This clonotype was seen just once. The rearrangement uses TRBV3-1 and TRBJ2-2, with 7 bases identical to TRBD2. V was clipped by 4 bases and J by 4 bases; unmatched bases: 12. Germline CDR1 reads LGHDT; CDR2 reads YNNKEL (reference sequence). There are 17 residues in the CDR3. CDR3: CASSLSWGGSLTGELFF. DNA for the CDR3: TGTGCCAGCAGCCTCTCCTGGGGCGGGAGTCTCACCGGGGAGCTGTTTTTT.

Worth noting for this clonotype: A much larger clone differs by one base, so this may be a read error. This chain links TRBV6-1 with TRBJ1-5; no reliable D call. The CDR3 is 15 amino acids. Germline loops: CDR1 MNHNS, CDR2 SASEGT. The CDR3 DNA follows: TGTACCAGCAGTGAGGGCCCGTCAAGCGATCAGCCCCAGCATTTT. Residues: CTSSEGPSSDQPQHF.

In this sample, this clonotype turned up a few times. The chain couples TRBV5-4 to TRBJ2-4; 8 bases are a match to TRBD1. V was pared by 6 bases and J by 8 bases, with 10 bases of the junction left unmatched. Per germline, CDR1 SGHNT and CDR2 YYREEE (reference sequence). The CDR3 runs to 14 residues. Here the CDR3 DNA reads TGTGCCAGCAAGGCGGACAGGGACGGGTACATTCAGTACTTC. Translation gives CASKADRDGYIQYF.

The chain links TRBV12-3 or TRBV12-4 to TRBJ1-5, with TRBD1 identical over 10 bases. CDR3 size: 14 residues. V was clipped by 5 bases and J by 6 bases; unmatched bases: 4. The CDR3: CASSTRTGGQPQHF. In nucleotides, the CDR3 is TGTGCCAGCAGTACGCGGACAGGGGGTCAGCCCCAGCATTTT.

The gene calls are TRBV7-9 and TRBJ1-4; D remains ambiguous. This CDR3 comprises 13 residues. Between the trimmed V and J ends, which lost 1 base and 5 bases, there was a span of 5 bases. Germline assignment: CDR1 SEHNR and CDR2 FQNEAQ (reference sequence). The CDR3 loop reads CASSLVKNEKLFF. Written as DNA, the CDR3 is TGTGCCAGCAGCTTAGTGAAAAATGAAAAACTGTTTTTT.

This clonotype was picked up many times. The rearrangement joins TRBV20-1 to TRBJ1-4; a weak D match, TRBD1 (5 bases). Between the trimmed V and J ends, which lost 3 bases and 4 bases, there was a span of 18 bases. This CDR3 is 16 amino acids long. Looked up from germline, CDR1 is DFQATT and CDR2 is SNEGSKA (reference sequence). The CDR3 nucleotides are TGCAGTGCTAGCCCACCCAAGGACACGATTAATGAAAAACTGTTTTTT. Amino acid sequence: CSASPPKDTINEKLFF.

This clonotype was detected ten times or more. The chain employs TRBV6-1 and TRBJ2-3, with D perhaps matching TRBD1 (5 bases). The CDR3 has 14 amino acids. Germline V gene lookup returns CDR1 MNHNS and CDR2 SASEGT. V lost 6 bases, J lost 4 bases, and 14 bases lay in between. CDR3 DNA: TGTGCCAGCAGCGAAACAGGATTACCAGATACGCAGTATTTT. Translation: CASSETGLPDTQYF.

The chain combines TRBV19 with TRBJ1-1; 7 positions agree with TRBD1. CDR3 length: 14 amino acids. The J segment lost 1 base and the V segment lost 3 bases, leaving 2 bases of the junction unmatched. The germline V gene encodes CDR1 LNHDA and CDR2 SQIVND (reference sequence). The CDR3 protein is CASSIGTENTEAFF. In DNA, the CDR3 is TGTGCCAGTAGTATCGGGACAGAGAACACTGAAGCTTTCTTT.

This sequence joins TRBV18 and TRBJ2-1; D perhaps matches TRBD1 (5 bases). Germline V CDR1 and CDR2: KGHSH, LQKENI. CDR3 length equals 16 residues. The V end lost 6 bases, the J end lost 4 bases, and 19 bases lay between the germline ends. This CDR3 is CASSAQGLLIYNEQFF. Written as DNA, the CDR3 is TGTGCCAGCTCGGCCCAGGGCTTACTTATTTACAATGAGCAGTTCTTC.

This clonotype occurred a few times. The chain couples TRBV9 to TRBJ1-1; perhaps TRBD1 as D (5 bases). The CDR3 length is 15 residues. The germline gives CDR1 SGDLS, CDR2 YYNGEE. Trimming took 1 base from V and 5 from J, leaving 15 bases between them. The CDR3 here is CASSVILSGRTEAFF. In DNA form, the CDR3 reads TGTGCCAGCAGCGTAATATTGTCGGGGCGTACTGAAGCTTTCTTT.

This clonotype was observed a handful of times. The chain recombines TRBV5-1 with TRBJ2-7; tentatively, D is TRBD1 or TRBD2 (7 bases each). V was cut by 0 bases and J by 3 bases, with 13 bases left in between. The germline gives CDR1 SGHRS, CDR2 YFSETQ. The CDR3 is 15 residues long. Here the CDR3 reads CASSLVTGEGYEQYF. In DNA, the CDR3 is TGCGCCAGCAGCTTGGTAACAGGGGAGGGCTACGAGCAGTACTTC.

This clonotype was observed once. V gene TRBV4-1 combines with J gene TRBJ1-4; the match to TRBD1 covers 7 bases. There are 13 residues in the CDR3. After removal of 0 bases from V and 15 bases from J, the junction contained 7 bases not matched to a gene. Germline V gene lookup returns CDR1 MGHRA and CDR2 YSYEKL. In nucleotides, the CDR3 is TGCGCCAGCAGCCAAGATGACAGGGAGATTTTGTTTTTT. It encodes CASSQDDREILFF.